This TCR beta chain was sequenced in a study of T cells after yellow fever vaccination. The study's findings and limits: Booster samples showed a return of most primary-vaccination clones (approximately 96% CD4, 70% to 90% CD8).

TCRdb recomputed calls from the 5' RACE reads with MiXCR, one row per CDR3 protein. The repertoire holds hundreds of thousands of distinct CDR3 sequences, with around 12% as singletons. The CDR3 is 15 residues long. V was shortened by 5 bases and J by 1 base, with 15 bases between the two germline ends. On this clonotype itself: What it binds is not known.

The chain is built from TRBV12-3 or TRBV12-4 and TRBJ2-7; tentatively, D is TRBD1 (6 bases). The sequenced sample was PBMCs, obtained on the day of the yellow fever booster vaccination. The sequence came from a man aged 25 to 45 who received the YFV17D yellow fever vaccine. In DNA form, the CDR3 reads TGTGCCAGCAGTCCGGACAGTAGGTTATCCTACGAGCAGTACTTC. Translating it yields CASSPDSRLSYEQYF.